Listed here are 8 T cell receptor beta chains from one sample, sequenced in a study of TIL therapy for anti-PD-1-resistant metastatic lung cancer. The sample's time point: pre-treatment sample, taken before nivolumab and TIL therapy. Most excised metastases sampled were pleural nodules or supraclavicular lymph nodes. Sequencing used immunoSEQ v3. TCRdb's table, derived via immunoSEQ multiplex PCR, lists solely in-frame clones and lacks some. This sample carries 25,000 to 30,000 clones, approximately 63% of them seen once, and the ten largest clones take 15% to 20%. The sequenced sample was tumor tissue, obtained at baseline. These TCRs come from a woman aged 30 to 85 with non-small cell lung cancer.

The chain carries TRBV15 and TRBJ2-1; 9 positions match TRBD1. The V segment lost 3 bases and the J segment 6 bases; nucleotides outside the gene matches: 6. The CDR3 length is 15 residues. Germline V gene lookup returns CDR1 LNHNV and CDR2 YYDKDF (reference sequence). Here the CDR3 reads CATSRARTGANEQFF. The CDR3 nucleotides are TGTGCCACCAGCAGGGCGAGGACAGGGGCCAATGAGCAGTTCTTC.

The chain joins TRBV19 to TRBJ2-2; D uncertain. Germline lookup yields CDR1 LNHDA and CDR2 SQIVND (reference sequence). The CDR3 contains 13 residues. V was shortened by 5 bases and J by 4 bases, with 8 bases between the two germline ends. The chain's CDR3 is CASSQTVTGELFF. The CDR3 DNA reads TGTGCCAGTAGTCAGACGGTCACCGGGGAGCTGTTTTTT.

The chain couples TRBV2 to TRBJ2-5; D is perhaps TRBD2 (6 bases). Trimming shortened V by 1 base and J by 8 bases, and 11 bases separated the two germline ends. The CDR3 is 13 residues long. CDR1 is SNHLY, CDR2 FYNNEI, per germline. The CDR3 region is CASSEGARDTQYF. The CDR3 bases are TGTGCCAGCAGTGAAGGGGCGCGGGATACCCAGTACTTC. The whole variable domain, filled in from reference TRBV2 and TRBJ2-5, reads EPEVTQTPSHQVTQMGQEVILRCVPISNHLYFYWYRQILGQKVEFLVSFYNNEISEKSEIFDDQFSVERPDGSNFTLKIRSTKLEDSAMYFCASSEGARDTQYFGPGTRLLVL.

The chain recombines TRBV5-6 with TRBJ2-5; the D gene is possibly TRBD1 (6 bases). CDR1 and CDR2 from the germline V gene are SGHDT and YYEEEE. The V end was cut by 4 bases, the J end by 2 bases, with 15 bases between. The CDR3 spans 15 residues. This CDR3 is CASSAGTTPQETQYF. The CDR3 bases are TGTGCCAGCAGCGCCGGGACAACCCCTCAAGAGACCCAGTACTTC.

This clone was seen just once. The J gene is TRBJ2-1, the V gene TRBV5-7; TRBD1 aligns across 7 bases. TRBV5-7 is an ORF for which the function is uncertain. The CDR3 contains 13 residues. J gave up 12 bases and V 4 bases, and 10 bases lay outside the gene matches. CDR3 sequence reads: CASSPRTGQPQFF. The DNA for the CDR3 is TGTGCCAGCAGCCCCCGGACAGGCCAACCGCAGTTCTTC.

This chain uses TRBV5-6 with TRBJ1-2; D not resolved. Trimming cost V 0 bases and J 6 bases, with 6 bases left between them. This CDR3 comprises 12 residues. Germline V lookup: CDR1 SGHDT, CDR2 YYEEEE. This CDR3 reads CASSLALDGYTF. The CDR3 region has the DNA TGTGCCAGCAGCTTGGCGTTAGATGGCTACACCTTC.

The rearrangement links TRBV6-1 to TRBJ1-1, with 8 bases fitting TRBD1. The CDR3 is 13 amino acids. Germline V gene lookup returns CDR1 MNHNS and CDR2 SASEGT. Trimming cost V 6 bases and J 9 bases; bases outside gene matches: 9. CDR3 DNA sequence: TGTGCCAGCAGAGTGGACAGGGCCCAGAAAGCTTTCTTT. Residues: CASRVDRAQKAFF.

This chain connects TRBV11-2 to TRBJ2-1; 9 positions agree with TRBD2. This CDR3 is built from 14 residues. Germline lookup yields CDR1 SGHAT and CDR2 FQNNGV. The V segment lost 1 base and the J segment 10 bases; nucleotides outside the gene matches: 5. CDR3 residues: CASSLGGRVREQFF. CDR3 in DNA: TGTGCCAGCAGCTTAGGCGGGAGGGTGCGGGAGCAGTTCTTC.